Shown below are 26 T cell receptor beta chains from a single sample sequenced in a study of T cell responses to AZD1222 COVID-19 vaccine. The protocol was immunoSEQ multiplex PCR, while the TCRdb copy is restricted to in-frame clones and leaves out a portion. The table lists some 92,000 clones, about 91% of them singletons. Sequences were derived from peripheral blood, sampled on day 0 of AZD1222 vaccination. These receptors were taken from an adult in good health.

This chain links TRBV6-5 with TRBJ1-4; no clear D gene. Trimming left V 7 bases short and J 0 bases short, with 12 bases between. Germline V gene lookup returns CDR1 MNHEY and CDR2 SVGAGI. CDR3 size: 15 residues. CDR3 region: CASKGSLATNEKLFF. The CDR3 nucleotides are TGTGCCAGCAAAGGGAGTCTTGCAACTAATGAAAAACTGTTTTTT.

The chain recombines TRBV7-9 with TRBJ1-1, with D possibly being TRBD1 (5 bases). CDR1 and CDR2 (germline): SEHNR, FQNEAQ (reference sequence). The CDR3 has 14 amino acids. V was shortened by 3 bases and J by 5 bases, with 13 bases between the two germline ends. In DNA, the CDR3 is TGTGCCAGCAGCTTGCAGGGTTTTGGGACTGAAGCTTTCTTT. This gives the protein CASSLQGFGTEAFF.

The chain couples TRBV4-3 to TRBJ1-2; a possible D gene is TRBD1 (5 bases). Germline values: CDR1 LGHNA, CDR2 YSLEER. This CDR3 is 15 amino acids long. V was pared by 0 bases and J by 4 bases, with 12 bases between. In DNA form, the CDR3 reads TGCGCCAGCAGCCAAGATCAGGGACCCATCTATGGCTACACCTTC. This sequence encodes CASSQDQGPIYGYTF.

V gene TRBV29-1 combines with J gene TRBJ2-1; no clear D. CDR1 SQVTM and CDR2 ANQGSEA come from the germline V gene. This CDR3 comprises 12 residues. Trimming removed 6 bases from V and 4 bases from J, with 10 bases in between. CDR3 bases: TGCAGCGTCCCGGGTAGATACAATGAGCAGTTCTTC. Protein: CSVPGRYNEQFF.

The chain has TRBV6-5 and TRBJ2-4, with 10 bases identical to TRBD1. Germline CDR1 reads MNHEY; CDR2 reads SVGAGI. V shed 10 bases, J shed 1 base, and the junction held 4 bases outside the gene matches. The CDR3 totals 14 residues. The CDR3 sequence is CATLGQGAKNIQYF. The DNA of the CDR3 is TGTGCCACCTTGGGACAGGGGGCCAAAAACATTCAGTACTTC.

V gene TRBV5-1 combines with J gene TRBJ2-1; a weak D match, TRBD2 (5 bases). There are 12 residues in the CDR3. Germline lookup yields CDR1 SGHRS and CDR2 YFSETQ. Between the trimmed V and J ends, which lost 0 bases and 7 bases, there was a span of 5 bases. This CDR3 is CASSLGENEQFF. CDR3 nucleotide sequence: TGCGCCAGCAGCTTGGGGGAGAATGAGCAGTTCTTC. Combining the CDR3 with reference TRBV5-1 and TRBJ2-1 gives the whole variable domain KAGVTQTPRYLIKTRGQQVTLSCSPISGHRSVSWYQQTPGQGLQFLFEYFSETQRNKGNFPGRFSGRQFSNSRSEMNVSTLELGDSALYLCASSLGENEQFFGPGTRLTVL.

The V gene is TRBV15, the J gene TRBJ1-4; 8 bases are shared with TRBD1. The CDR3 is made up of 17 amino acids. CDR1 and CDR2 from the germline V gene are LNHNV and YYDKDF (reference sequence). V was pared by 1 base and J by 5 bases, with 9 bases of the junction left unmatched. CDR3 sequence (DNA): TGTGCCACCAGCAGAGCAACCGGACAGGGCCTAAATGAAAAACTGTTTTTT. Protein sequence: CATSRATGQGLNEKLFF.

The J gene is TRBJ2-7, the V gene TRBV4-1; 13 nucleotides align to TRBD2. CDR1 and CDR2 (germline): MGHRA, YSYEKL. This CDR3 is 17 amino acids long. V lost 2 bases, J lost 2 bases, and 6 bases stayed unmatched. The CDR3 is CASSQNQGLAGPYEQYF. Written as DNA, the CDR3 is TGCGCCAGCAGCCAAAACCAGGGACTAGCGGGGCCCTACGAGCAGTACTTC.

J is TRBJ2-5 and V is TRBV4-2, with D maybe TRBD1 (5 bases). Trimming removed 0 bases from V and 7 bases from J, with 12 bases in between. The CDR3 is 14 amino acids. The germline CDR1 and CDR2 sequences are LGHNA and YNFKEQ. CDR3 bases: TGTGCCAGCAGCCAAGAGCTGGGGCAGGGGACCCAGTACTTC. This codes for CASSQELGQGTQYF.

In its sample, this clone was seen once. V usage is TRBV5-6 and J usage is TRBJ1-5, with D perhaps TRBD1 (5 bases). The germline V gene has CDR1 SGHDT and CDR2 YYEEEE. This CDR3 has 14 amino acids. Trimming cost V 0 bases and J 2 bases, with 6 bases left between them. CDR3 in amino acids: CASSLGGGNQPQHF. The DNA for the CDR3 is TGTGCCAGCAGCTTGGGAGGGGGCAATCAGCCCCAGCATTTT.

This clone was observed a single time. V and J are TRBV10-3 and TRBJ1-1; D is ambiguous. Between the trimmed V and J ends, which lost 3 bases and 1 base, there was a span of 6 bases. CDR3 length equals 13 residues. The germline CDR1 and CDR2 sequences are ENHRY and SYGVKD. The chain's CDR3 is CAISERGNTEAFF. The CDR3 nucleotides read TGTGCCATCAGTGAACGGGGGAACACTGAAGCTTTCTTT.

In its sample, this clone was seen once. The rearrangement joins TRBV27 to TRBJ2-2; D may match TRBD1 or TRBD2 (5 bases each). The germline V and J ends were trimmed by 2 bases and 4 bases, with 8 bases remaining between them. Germline assignment: CDR1 MNHEY and CDR2 SMNVEV (reference sequence). The CDR3 contains 14 residues. CDR3 sequence (DNA): TGTGCCAGCAGTTTAGGGGCGGGCACCGGGGAGCTGTTTTTT. It codes for CASSLGAGTGELFF.

In its sample, this clone was seen a few times. The rearrangement joins TRBV7-6 to TRBJ1-4; D not resolved. V was cut by 5 bases and J by 1 base, with 11 bases left in between. This CDR3 has 15 residues. Looked up from germline, CDR1 is SGHVS and CDR2 is FNYEAQ. CDR3 residues: CASSPSRETNEKLFF. As DNA, the CDR3 is TGTGCCAGCAGCCCCTCTAGGGAAACTAATGAAAAACTGTTTTTT.

The chain uses TRBV7-3 and TRBJ1-6; D is unresolved. Trimming cost V 5 bases and J 4 bases, with 6 bases left between them. The CDR3 extends over 13 amino acids. The germline gives CDR1 SGHTA, CDR2 FQGTGA. Here the CDR3 reads CASSPSYNSPLHF. The CDR3 nucleotides read TGTGCCAGCAGCCCATCTTATAATTCACCCCTCCACTTT.

The table lists this clone with a count of one. The rearrangement links TRBV27 to TRBJ1-1; TRBD1 matches 8 bases. V lost 7 bases, J lost 4 bases, and 8 bases stayed unmatched. The CDR3 sequence is 14 residues long. Germline V gene sequence: CDR1 MNHEY, CDR2 SMNVEV (reference sequence). CDR3 nucleotides: TGTGCCAGCACCTCCCCGGACAGGGCCACTGAAGCTTTCTTT. Encoded protein: CASTSPDRATEAFF.

The rearrangement uses TRBV7-6 and TRBJ2-7; D possibly corresponds to TRBD2 (6 bases). The CDR3 is 15 amino acids. V was trimmed by 8 bases and J by 4 bases, leaving 21 bases between them. Germline lookup yields CDR1 SGHVS and CDR2 FNYEAQ. DNA for the CDR3: TGTGCCAGCTCAGTAGGCTTGGACGGACTATACGAGCAGTACTTC. It is translated as CASSVGLDGLYEQYF. The whole variable domain, remainder taken from reference TRBV7-6 and TRBJ2-7, is GAGVSQSPRYKVTKRGQDVALRCDPISGHVSLYWYRQALGQGPEFLTYFNYEAQQDKSGLPNDRFSAERPEGSISTLTIQRTEQRDSAMYRCASSVGLDGLYEQYFGPGTRLTVT.

The chain is built from TRBV7-9 and TRBJ2-7; 11 bases agree with TRBD1. The germline gives CDR1 SEHNR, CDR2 FQNEAQ (reference sequence). This CDR3 has 14 amino acids. Germline trimming cut 4 bases from V and 6 bases from J; bases unmatched to any gene: 5. The CDR3 region has the DNA TGTGCCAGCAGCTCAATGGACAGGGGGCCCGAGCAGTACTTC. It specifies CASSSMDRGPEQYF.

This clone has a single count. The J gene is TRBJ1-3, the V gene TRBV28, with D possibly matching TRBD1 (6 bases). The CDR3 is 15 residues long. V was trimmed by 7 bases and J by 2 bases, leaving 15 bases between them. Per germline, CDR1 MDHEN and CDR2 SYDVKM. DNA of the CDR3: TGTGCCAGCACCCGAGGGGGGGGGCCTGGAAACACCATATATTTT. Encoded protein: CASTRGGGPGNTIYF.

The gene calls are TRBV7-9 and TRBJ2-2; TRBD1 matches 8 bases. The CDR3 has 13 amino acids. CDR1 is SEHNR and CDR2 is FQNEAQ in the germline V gene (reference sequence). The V and J ends lost 6 bases and 10 bases, in that order; junction bases with no gene match: 7. DNA of the CDR3: TGTGCCAGCAGAATGGACAGGGACTCGGAGCTGTTTTTT. This gives the protein CASRMDRDSELFF.

In this sample, this clone turned up once. This chain joins TRBV28 and TRBJ1-2; TRBD1 aligns across 7 bases. Germline V gene sequence: CDR1 MDHEN, CDR2 SYDVKM. This CDR3 has 15 residues. Trimming at V came to 5 bases and at J to 5 bases, leaving 11 bases not matched to a gene. CDR3 residues: CASSGRDRAGYGYTF. The CDR3 bases are TGTGCCAGCAGTGGCAGAGACAGGGCGGGGTATGGCTACACCTTC.

About this clone: Compared with germline, one end of the junction differs, possibly owing to a read error. The chain combines TRBV20-1 with TRBJ2-1, with 10 bases identical to TRBD2. CDR1 is DFQATT and CDR2 is SNEGSKA in the germline V gene (reference sequence). The CDR3 totals 10 residues. This chain's CDR3 is CRAGGPGQFF. Written as DNA, the CDR3 is TGTAGAGCGGGAGGGCCAGGGCAGTTCTTC.

The V gene is TRBV6-1, the J gene TRBJ2-5; D not resolved. Germline CDR1 and CDR2: MNHNS and SASEGT. This CDR3 has 15 amino acids. Trimming shortened V by 1 base and J by 9 bases, and 18 bases separated the two germline ends. The CDR3 reads CASSEGKSNRRSQYF. CDR3 coding DNA: TGTGCCAGCAGTGAAGGGAAAAGTAATCGGCGGTCCCAGTACTTC.

The J gene is TRBJ1-5, the V gene TRBV2; D is unresolved. The CDR3 extends over 13 amino acids. V was clipped by 6 bases and J by 4 bases, with 10 bases between them. Germline V gives CDR1 SNHLY, CDR2 FYNNEI. CDR3 DNA sequence: TGTGCCAGCAGCGAGCCCGGGAATCAGCCCCAGCATTTT. As protein: CASSEPGNQPQHF.

The gene calls are TRBV6-1 and TRBJ1-5, with 9 bases matching TRBD1. This CDR3 region has 17 residues. The trim removed 0 bases at V and 7 bases at J, leaving 10 bases unmatched. CDR1 is MNHNS, CDR2 SASEGT, per germline. In DNA form, the CDR3 reads TGTGCCAGCAGTGAAGCCCTGACAGGGGGGCGGGGGCAGCCCCAGCATTTT. This encodes CASSEALTGGRGQPQHF.

The V gene is TRBV7-3, the J gene TRBJ1-6; maybe TRBD1 (5 bases). Trimming left V 3 bases short and J 10 bases short, with 13 bases between. This CDR3 has 14 residues. Germline lookup yields CDR1 SGHTA and CDR2 FQGTGA. The CDR3 coding sequence is TGTGCCAGCAGCTTTTCGGGGCAAGGGTCACCCCTCCACTTT. This codes for CASSFSGQGSPLHF. Based on the CDR3 plus reference TRBV7-3 and TRBJ1-6, the full variable domain is GAGVSQTPSNKVTEKGKYVELRCDPISGHTALYWYRQSLGQGPEFLIYFQGTGAADDSGLPNDRFFAVRPEGSVSTLKIQRTERGDSAVYLCASSFSGQGSPLHFGNGTRLTVT.

This clone was found once. The CDR3 is CASSQDLGGTEAFF. The CDR3 coding sequence is TGTGCCAGCAGCCAAGATTTAGGGGGGACTGAAGCTTTCTTT. This chain joins TRBV14 and TRBJ1-1; D perhaps matches TRBD1 (6 bases). This CDR3 is built from 14 residues. V was pared by 0 bases and J by 5 bases, with 10 bases between. Looked up from germline, CDR1 is SGHDN and CDR2 is FVKESK. Filled out from reference TRBV14 and TRBJ1-1, the complete variable domain reads EAGVTQFPSHSVIEKGQTVTLRCDPISGHDNLYWYRRVMGKEIKFLLHFVKESKQDESGMPNNRFLAERTGGTYSTLKVQPAELEDSGVYFCASSQDLGGTEAFFGQGTRLTVV.